The sequence of this T cell receptor beta chain was determined in a study of T cell repertoires in cytomegalovirus infection. Study in general: An indication of both CMV infection and matching HLA type came from public TCR beta signatures. Whole-study results and caveats: Cumulative public TCR beta family frequency identified carriers of CMV plus the relevant HLA. The study found HLA-C-restricted CMV-specific TCR beta clonotypes dominating the ex vivo response.

TCRdb reprocessed the reads via MiXCR and lists one record per CDR3 protein. The sample contains over 300,000 distinct CDR3 sequences, about a sixth of which appear only once. This clonotype came up many times. Its antigen remains unknown. The germline V gene has CDR1 SGHVS and CDR2 FQNEAQ. With 3 bases removed from V and 2 bases from J, the gap between germline ends came to 13 bases. The CDR3 totals 15 residues. The sequenced sample was PBMCs. The rearrangement uses TRBV7-8 and TRBJ1-2; D uncertain. The clonotype comes from a human donor in good health (CMV status not recorded). Some clones in this sample may be carry-over from other donors' samples. For the CDR3, the DNA is TGTGCCAGCAGCTTGAGGAGTTCTAGGAACTATGGCTACACCTTC. Amino acids: CASSLRSSRNYGYTF. Supplemented by reference TRBV7-8 and TRBJ1-2, the full variable domain reads GAGVSQSPRYKVAKRGQDVALRCDPISGHVSLFWYQQALGQGPEFLTYFQNEAQLDKSGLPSDRFFAERPEGSVSTLKIQRTQQEDSAVYLCASSLRSSRNYGYTFGSGTRLTVV.